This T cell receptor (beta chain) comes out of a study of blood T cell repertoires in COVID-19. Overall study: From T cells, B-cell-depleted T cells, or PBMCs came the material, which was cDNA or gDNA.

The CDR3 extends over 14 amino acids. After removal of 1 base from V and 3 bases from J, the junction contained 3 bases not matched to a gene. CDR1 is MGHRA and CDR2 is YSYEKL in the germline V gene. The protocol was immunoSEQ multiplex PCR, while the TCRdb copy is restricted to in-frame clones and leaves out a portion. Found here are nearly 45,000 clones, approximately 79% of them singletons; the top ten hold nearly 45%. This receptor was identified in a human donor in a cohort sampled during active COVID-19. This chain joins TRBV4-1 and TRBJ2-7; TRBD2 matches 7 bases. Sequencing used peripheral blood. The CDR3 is CASSQGEGRYEQYF. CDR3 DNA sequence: TGCGCCAGCAGCCAAGGGGAGGGGCGCTACGAGCAGTACTTC.